This T cell receptor beta chain was found in a study of blood T cell repertoires in COVID-19 (dated by TCRdb to about 2020). As for the study more broadly: Collaborator samples came from the United States, Italy and Spain and covered acute and convalescent phases of COVID-19. The prospective study material was composed of cDNA or gDNA derived from T cells, B-cell-depleted T cells, or PBMCs. Deeply sampled blood TCRbeta repertoires from subjects exposed to, actively infected with, or recovered from COVID-19 were included in the dataset. The repertoires were made available in a free public database intended to serve as a resource for research on the immune response to SARS-CoV-2. Samples were obtained from the ongoing ImmuneRACE study (first 160 participants) and from over 1,000 subjects provided by 6 global collaborators. Sample metadata almost always included a de-identified subject ID, COVID-19 status, age in years and sex. Where available, HLA class I and class II types were taken from metadata supplied by the sample provider and were not determined by assay-based typing. The paper as a whole reports these results and caveats: Clinical and demographic metadata were provided uncurated, with the amount varying by source and participant.

The immunoSEQ Assay, a bias-controlled multiplex PCR, was used to amplify TCRbeta CDR3 regions from genomic DNA. In the original analysis: The number of nucleated cells in each sample was estimated by amplification of reference gene primers within the assay. To quantify the absolute abundance of each unique TCRbeta CDR3 rearrangement, sequence reads were collapsed and filtered. For each sample, productive Simpson clonality was calculated by taking the square root of Simpson's diversity index across productive rearrangements. The source is immuneACCESS, and TCRdb retained only in-frame sequences with V and J called. Part of the clones is not carried over; for the studies checked, unresolved V genes explain less than half of this, and the remainder is unexplained. Clone size and V and J calls were adopted from that table, with D and trimming inferred from the DNA. The sample table holds about 150,000 clones, of which 84% were seen once. The ten largest clones capture 9% to 10% of the sample.

Collaborating institutions collected whole blood in K2EDTA tubes following their own protocols. For TCRbeta analysis, collaborators shipped samples in one of three forms: frozen whole blood, isolated PBMCs, or DNA extracted from either of those sample types. With regard to this clone: Its target antigen remains unknown. No base-level quality is on record; no much larger clone is a single base apart.

Inclusive of the bounding cysteine and phenylalanine, the CDR3 is 16 residues long. The only DNA kept is the CDR3, 48 bases in frame from the first base. From the germline V gene, CDR1 is SGDLS and CDR2 is YYNGEE. Relative to germline, V is missing 4 bases and J is missing 1 base, with 6 bases of the junction outside any gene match. Sample: peripheral blood. The chain is made from TRBV9 and TRBJ2-1; 9 bases in the middle match TRBD2. The origin of this receptor is a woman aged 50 to 60 with acute or convalescent COVID-19. The DNA is as follows: TGTGCCAGCAGCCCCCGACTAGCGGTTTCCTACAATGAGCAGTTCTTC. This gives the protein CASSPRLAVSYNEQFF.